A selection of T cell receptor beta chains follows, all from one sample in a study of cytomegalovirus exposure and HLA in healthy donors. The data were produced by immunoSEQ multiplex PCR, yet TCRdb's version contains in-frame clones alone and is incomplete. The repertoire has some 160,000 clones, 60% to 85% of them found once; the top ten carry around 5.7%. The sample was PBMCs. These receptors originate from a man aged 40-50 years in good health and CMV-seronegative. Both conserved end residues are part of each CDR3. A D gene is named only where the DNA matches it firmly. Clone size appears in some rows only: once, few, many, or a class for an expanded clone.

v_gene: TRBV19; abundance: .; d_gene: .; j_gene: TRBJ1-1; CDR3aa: CASSYRVNMNTEAFF; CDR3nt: TGTGCCAGTAGTTACAGGGTTAACATGAACACTGAAGCTTTCTTT
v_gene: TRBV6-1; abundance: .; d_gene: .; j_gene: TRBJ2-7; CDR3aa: CASTSAGRNEQYF; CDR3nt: TGTGCCAGCACTTCTGCGGGTAGGAACGAGCAGTACTTC
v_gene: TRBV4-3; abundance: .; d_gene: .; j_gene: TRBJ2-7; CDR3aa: CASSARGRANYEQYF; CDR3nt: TGCGCCAGCAGCGCTAGGGGGAGGGCCAACTACGAGCAGTACTTC
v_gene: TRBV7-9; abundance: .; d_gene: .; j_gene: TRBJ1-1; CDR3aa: CSAAGIEAFF; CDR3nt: TGTTCCGCGGCGGGGATCGAAGCTTTCTTT
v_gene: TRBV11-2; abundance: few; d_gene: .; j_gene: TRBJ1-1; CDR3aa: CASSLVVTEAFF; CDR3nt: TGTGCCAGCAGCTTAGTCGTAACTGAAGCTTTCTTT
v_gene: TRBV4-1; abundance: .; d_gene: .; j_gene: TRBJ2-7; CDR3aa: CASSRRISTYEQYF; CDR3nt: TGCGCCAGCAGCCGGAGGATTAGCACGTACGAGCAGTACTTC
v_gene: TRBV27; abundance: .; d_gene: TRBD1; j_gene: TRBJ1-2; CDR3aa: CASSSQDRVNGYTF; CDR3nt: TGTGCCAGCAGTTCGCAAGACAGGGTGAATGGCTACACCTTC
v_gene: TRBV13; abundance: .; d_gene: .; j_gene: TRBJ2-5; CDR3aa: CASSSLTGIETQYF; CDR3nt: TGTGCCAGCAGCTCCCTGACTGGAATAGAGACCCAGTACTTC
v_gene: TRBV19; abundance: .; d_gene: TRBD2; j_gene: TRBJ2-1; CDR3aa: CASRPGGGAEQFF; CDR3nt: TGTGCCAGCCGCCCGGGAGGGGGTGCTGAGCAGTTCTTC
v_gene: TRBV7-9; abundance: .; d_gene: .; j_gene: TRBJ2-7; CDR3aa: CASSPGSYYEQYF; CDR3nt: TGTGCCAGCAGCCCCGGGTCCTATTACGAGCAGTACTTC
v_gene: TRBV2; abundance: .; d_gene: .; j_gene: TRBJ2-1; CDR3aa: CASSEAMMSSYNEQFF; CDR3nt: TGTGCCAGCAGTGAAGCGATGATGAGCTCCTACAATGAGCAGTTCTTC
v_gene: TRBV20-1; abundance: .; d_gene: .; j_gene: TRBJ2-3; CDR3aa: CSAVTGTAQYF; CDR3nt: TGCAGTGCTGTAACAGGGACGGCGCAGTATTTT
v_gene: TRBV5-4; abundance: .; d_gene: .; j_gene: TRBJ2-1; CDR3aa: CASSSRGSSYNEQFF; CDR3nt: TGTGCCAGCAGCTCGCGGGGAAGCTCCTACAATGAGCAGTTCTTC
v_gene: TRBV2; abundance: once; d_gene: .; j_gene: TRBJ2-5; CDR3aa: CASSERSGYQETQYF; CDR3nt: TGTGCCAGCAGTGAGAGAAGCGGGTACCAAGAGACCCAGTACTTC
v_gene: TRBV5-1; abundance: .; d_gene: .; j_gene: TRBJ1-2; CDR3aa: CASSLNRQTYGYTF; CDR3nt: TGCGCCAGCAGCTTGAACCGACAGACTTATGGCTACACCTTC
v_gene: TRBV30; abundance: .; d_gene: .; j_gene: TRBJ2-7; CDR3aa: CAWSVLYEQYF; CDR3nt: TGTGCCTGGAGTGTCCTCTACGAGCAGTACTTC
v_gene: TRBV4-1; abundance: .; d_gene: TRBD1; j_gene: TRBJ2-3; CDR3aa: CASSPPDRGGGTQYF; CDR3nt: TGCGCCAGCAGCCCCCCGGACAGGGGTGGTGGTACGCAGTATTTT
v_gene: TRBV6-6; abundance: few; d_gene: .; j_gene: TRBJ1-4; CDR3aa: CASSYPGTNEKLFF; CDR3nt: TGTGCCAGCAGTTATCCGGGAACTAATGAAAAACTGTTTTTT
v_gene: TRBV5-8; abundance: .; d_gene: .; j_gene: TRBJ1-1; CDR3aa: CASSLAGNTEAFF; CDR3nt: TGTGCCAGCAGCCTCGCGGGGAACACTGAAGCTTTCTTT
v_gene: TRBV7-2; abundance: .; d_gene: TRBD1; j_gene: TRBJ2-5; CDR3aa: CASSRPSRGQETQYF; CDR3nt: TGTGCCAGCAGCCGCCCTAGCAGGGGGCAAGAGACCCAGTACTTC
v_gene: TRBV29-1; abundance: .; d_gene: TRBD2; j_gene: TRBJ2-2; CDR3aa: CSVGILAGGYTGELFF; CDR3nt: TGCAGCGTAGGGATCCTAGCGGGAGGATACACCGGGGAGCTGTTTTTT
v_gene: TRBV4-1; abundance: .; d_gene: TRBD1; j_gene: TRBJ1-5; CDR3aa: CASSQEGQGTPQHF; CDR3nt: TGCGCCAGCAGCCAAGAGGGACAGGGGACGCCCCAGCATTTT
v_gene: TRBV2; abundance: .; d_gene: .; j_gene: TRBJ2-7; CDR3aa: CASSEAAYEQYF; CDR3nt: TGTGCCAGCAGTGAGGCAGCCTACGAGCAGTACTTC
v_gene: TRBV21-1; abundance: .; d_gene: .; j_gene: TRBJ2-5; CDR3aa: CASRSAGGQVETQYF; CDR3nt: TGTGCCAGCAGGAGCGCAGGGGGCCAAGTGGAGACCCAGTACTTC
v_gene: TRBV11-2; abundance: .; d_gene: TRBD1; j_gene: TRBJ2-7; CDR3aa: CASSKGDRVHF; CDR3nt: TGTGCCAGCAGCAAAGGGGACAGGGTACACTTC
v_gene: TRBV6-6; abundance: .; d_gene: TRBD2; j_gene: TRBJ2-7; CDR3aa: CASSTPGGGGYEQYF; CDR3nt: TGTGCCAGCAGTACCCCCGGCGGCGGGGGATACGAGCAGTACTTC
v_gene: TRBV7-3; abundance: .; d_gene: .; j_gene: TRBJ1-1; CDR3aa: CASSNRVGTEAFF; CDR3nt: TGTGCCAGCAGCAACAGGGTTGGGACTGAAGCTTTCTTT
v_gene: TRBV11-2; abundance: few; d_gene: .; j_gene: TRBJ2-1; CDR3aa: CASSLDRGSYNEQFF; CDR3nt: TGTGCCAGCAGCTTAGACCGGGGGTCCTACAATGAGCAGTTCTTC
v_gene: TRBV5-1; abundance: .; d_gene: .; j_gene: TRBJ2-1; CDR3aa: CASSLGVLATTYNEQFF; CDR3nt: TGCGCCAGCAGCTTGGGAGTCTTAGCGACCACCTACAATGAGCAGTTCTTC
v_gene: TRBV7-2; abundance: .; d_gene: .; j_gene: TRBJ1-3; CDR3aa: CASSSDGSRNTIYF; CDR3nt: TGTGCCAGCAGTTCCGACGGGTCCAGAAACACCATATATTTT
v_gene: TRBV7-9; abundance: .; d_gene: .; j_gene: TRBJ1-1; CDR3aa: CSSSLRGTEAFF; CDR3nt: TGTTCCAGCAGCTTACGGGGCACTGAAGCTTTCTTT
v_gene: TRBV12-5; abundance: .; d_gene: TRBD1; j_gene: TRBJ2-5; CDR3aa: CASRLTGGGYQETQYF; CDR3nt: TGTGCTAGTCGGCTGACAGGGGGGGGGTACCAAGAGACCCAGTACTTC
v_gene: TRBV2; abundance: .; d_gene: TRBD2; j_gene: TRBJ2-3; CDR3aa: CASKGLAGGTDTQYF; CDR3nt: TGTGCCAGCAAGGGACTAGCGGGGGGCACAGATACGCAGTATTTT
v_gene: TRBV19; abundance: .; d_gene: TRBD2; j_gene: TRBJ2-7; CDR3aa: CASSHEIGRSGDGEQYF; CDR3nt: TGTGCCAGTAGCCATGAAATAGGCCGAAGCGGGGATGGTGAGCAGTACTTC
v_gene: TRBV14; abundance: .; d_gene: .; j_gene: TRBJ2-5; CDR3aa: CASSQVGRAQETQYF; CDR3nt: TGTGCCAGCAGCCAAGTAGGCAGGGCTCAAGAGACCCAGTACTTC
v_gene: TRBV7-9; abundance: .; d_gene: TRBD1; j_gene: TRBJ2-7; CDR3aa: CASSPASPSTGDCHF; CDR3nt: TGTGCCAGCAGCCCCGCCAGCCCCTCGACAGGGGACTGCCACTTC
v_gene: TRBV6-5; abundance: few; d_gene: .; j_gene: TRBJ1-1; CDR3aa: CASSYQGTMNTEAFF; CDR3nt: TGTGCCAGCAGTTATCAGGGAACGATGAACACTGAAGCTTTCTTT
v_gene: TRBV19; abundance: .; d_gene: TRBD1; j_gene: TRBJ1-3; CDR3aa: CASNDRGPGNTIYF; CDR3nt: TGTGCCAGTAACGACAGGGGGCCTGGAAACACCATATATTTT
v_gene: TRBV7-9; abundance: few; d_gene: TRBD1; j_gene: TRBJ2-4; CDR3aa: CASSGLGQGARDIQYF; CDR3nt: TGTGCCAGCAGCGGTTTGGGACAGGGGGCGAGGGACATTCAGTACTTC
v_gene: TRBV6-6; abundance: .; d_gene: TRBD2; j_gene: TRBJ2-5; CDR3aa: CASSSGGETQYF; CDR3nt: TGTGCCAGCAGTTCGGGGGGGGAGACCCAGTACTTC
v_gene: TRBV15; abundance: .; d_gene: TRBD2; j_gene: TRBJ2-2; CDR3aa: CATSREPGLAGGRNTGELFF; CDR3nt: TGTGCCACCAGCAGAGAGCCGGGACTAGCGGGGGGCCGGAACACCGGGGAGCTGTTTTTT
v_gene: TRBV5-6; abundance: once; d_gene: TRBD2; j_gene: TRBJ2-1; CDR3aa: CASDAGRPNEQFF; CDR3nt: TGTGCCAGTGATGCCGGGAGGCCTAATGAGCAGTTCTTC
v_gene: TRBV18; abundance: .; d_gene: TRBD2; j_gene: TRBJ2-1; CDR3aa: CASSPPAGLAGKSSYNEQFF; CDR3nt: TGTGCCAGCTCACCCCCTGCGGGACTAGCGGGCAAGAGCTCCTACAATGAGCAGTTCTTC
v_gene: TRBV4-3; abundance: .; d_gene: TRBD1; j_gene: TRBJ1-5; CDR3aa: CASSQEEGARQPQHF; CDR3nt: TGCGCCAGCAGCCAAGAGGAGGGGGCGCGGCAGCCCCAGCATTTT
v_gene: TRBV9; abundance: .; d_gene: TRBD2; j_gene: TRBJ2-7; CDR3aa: CASSVGGGEAYEQYF; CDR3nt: TGTGCCAGCAGCGTAGGCGGGGGGGAGGCCTACGAGCAGTACTTC
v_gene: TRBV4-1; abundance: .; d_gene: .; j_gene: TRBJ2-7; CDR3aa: CASSQEAQGYEQYF; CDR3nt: TGCGCCAGCAGCCAAGAGGCCCAGGGCTACGAGCAGTACTTC
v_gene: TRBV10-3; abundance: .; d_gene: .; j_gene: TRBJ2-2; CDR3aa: CAISETKQAGELFF; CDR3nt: TGTGCCATCAGTGAGACCAAACAGGCCGGGGAGCTGTTTTTT
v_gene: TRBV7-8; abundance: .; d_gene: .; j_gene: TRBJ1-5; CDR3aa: CASSLVREDQPQHF; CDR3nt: TGTGCCAGCAGCTTAGTTCGTGAGGATCAGCCCCAGCATTTT
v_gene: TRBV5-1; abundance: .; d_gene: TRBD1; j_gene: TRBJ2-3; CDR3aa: CASSLEGQGETSTDTQYF; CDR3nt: TGCGCCAGCAGCTTGGAAGGACAGGGGGAAACTAGCACAGATACGCAGTATTTT
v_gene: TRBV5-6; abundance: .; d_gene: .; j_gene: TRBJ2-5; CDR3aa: CASTSRETQYF; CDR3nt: TGTGCCAGCACCTCCCGAGAGACCCAGTACTTC